These T cell receptor beta chains were read from a single sample in a study of beta chain features in type 1 diabetes. Sequencing was performed with immunoSEQ multiplex PCR; in TCRdb, only in-frame clones are kept and a portion is missing. The sample records 250,000 or so clones, 25% to 35% being singletons. Input material: central memory CD4+ T cells from blood. The receptors come from a man aged 30 to 39 in good health. The CDR3 runs from the conserved cysteine through the conserved F or W. Fields, in order: J gene, D gene, clone size, V gene, CDR3 DNA, CDR3 protein. The D gene is left open where the match is weak. Size is omitted from some rows. Given values are once, few, many or a class for expanded clones.

TRBJ2-3 TRBD2 many TRBV10-3 TGTGCCACCCAGACTAGCGGGGCCTCAGATACGCAGTATTTT CATQTSGASDTQYF
TRBJ2-2 - - TRBV29-1 TGCAGCGTTGCAAGGGGGGTAGGCACCGGGGAGCTGTTTTTT CSVARGVGTGELFF
TRBJ2-1 - few TRBV7-8 TGTGCCAGCAGCTCAGCCCTCCACGTCGTGGACCGTTACAATGAGCAGTTCTTC CASSSALHVVDRYNEQFF
TRBJ1-2 TRBD1 few TRBV11-2 TGTGCCAGCAGTTTTCCAACGACAGGGAATGGCTACACCTTC CASSFPTTGNGYTF
TRBJ2-5 - - TRBV4-3 TGCGCCAGCAGCCCTACTAGTCAAGAGACCCAGTACTTC CASSPTSQETQYF
TRBJ1-5 - - TRBV10-2 TGCGCCAGCCGGGACACTAGCAATCAGCCCCAGCATTTT CASRDTSNQPQHF
TRBJ2-2 - - TRBV30 TGTGCCTGGAGGAGGGACGGGAACACCGGGGAGCTGTTTTTT CAWRRDGNTGELFF
TRBJ1-3 - - TRBV5-1 TGCGCCAGCAGAGCCACGGGGAACCCTGGAAACACCATATATTTT CASRATGNPGNTIYF
TRBJ2-7 - - TRBV27 TGTGCCAGCAGTCGGACCGTTACCTACGAGCAGTACTTC CASSRTVTYEQYF
TRBJ2-1 - - TRBV6-5 TGTGCCAGCACCGATTCGGGACGGTCAAACAATGAGCAGTTCTTC CASTDSGRSNNEQFF
TRBJ2-3 TRBD1 few TRBV11-2 TGTGCCAGCAGTTCCGTCCCGGGACAGGGCGGTACGCAGTATTTT CASSSVPGQGGTQYF
TRBJ2-1 TRBD2 - TRBV7-2 TGTGCCAGCAGCTTAGCTAGCGGGGGGTACAATGAGCAGTTCTTC CASSLASGGYNEQFF
TRBJ1-1 - - TRBV29-1 TGCAGCGTTGGCAGGAACACTGAAGCTTTCTTT CSVGRNTEAFF
TRBJ2-5 - few TRBV7-2 TGTGCCAGCAGCCCGCGGGCGGGACGAACAGGGGAGACCCAGTACTTC CASSPRAGRTGETQYF
TRBJ2-5 - few TRBV10-3 TGTGCCATCAGTGGGACGGAGCAAGAGACCCAGTACTTC CAISGTEQETQYF
TRBJ1-2 - few TRBV5-5 TGTGCCAGCAGCGGGGCGGGGAGGCACTATGGCTACACCTTC CASSGAGRHYGYTF
TRBJ2-1 TRBD1 few TRBV5-6 TGTGCCAGCACCTCTGCAGGGGGCCCCTACAATGAGCAGTTCTTC CASTSAGGPYNEQFF
TRBJ1-2 TRBD1 few TRBV7-2 TGTGCCAGCAGCCCCCGGACAGGGGGGAACTATGGCTACACCTTC CASSPRTGGNYGYTF
TRBJ1-3 - - TRBV30 TGTGCCTGGAGTGACGGCAGGGGCTCTGGAAACACCATATATTTT CAWSDGRGSGNTIYF
TRBJ2-1 TRBD1 - TRBV4-3 TGCGCCAGCAGGGATGACAGGGGAGCCAATGAGCAGTTCTTC CASRDDRGANEQFF
TRBJ2-2 - few TRBV29-1 TGCAGCGCCCTCTTTACCGGGGAGCTGTTTTTT CSALFTGELFF
TRBJ1-5 - - TRBV2 TGTGCCAGCAGTGACCCCGGAGACAATCAGCCCCAGCATTTT CASSDPGDNQPQHF
TRBJ1-4 TRBD1 few TRBV19 TGTGCCAGTAGTCGGACAGGGTGGAGTGAAAAACTGTTTTTT CASSRTGWSEKLFF
TRBJ2-7 - few TRBV27 TGTGCCAGCAGTTCCACCGGGACTCGTAGTGGAGAGCAGTACTTC CASSSTGTRSGEQYF
TRBJ2-7 TRBD1 few TRBV7-2 TGTGCCAGCAGCTTAGGGGGACAGCCGACTAACGAGCAGTACTTC CASSLGGQPTNEQYF
TRBJ2-1 - few TRBV11-2 TGTGCCAGCAGCACGCCTAGTCCGAGCTCCTACAATGAGCAGTTCTTC CASSTPSPSSYNEQFF
TRBJ2-1 - - TRBV6-1 TGTGCCAGCAGCAAAGGAGAGGTTTACAATGAGCAGTTCTTC CASSKGEVYNEQFF
TRBJ1-3 - - TRBV7-9 TGTGCCAGCAGCTTAGGTGACTACTCTGGAAACACCATATATTTT CASSLGDYSGNTIYF
TRBJ2-3 - few TRBV25-1 TGTGCCAGCAGTGAAGTATGGGATACGCAGTATTTT CASSEVWDTQYF
TRBJ2-2 - - TRBV5-4 TGTGCCAGCAGCTTGGTTCCTATTGACACCGGGGAGCTGTTTTTT CASSLVPIDTGELFF
TRBJ2-3 - - TRBV18 TGTGCCAGCTCACCCTGGGGGGCTTTCACAGATACGCAGTATTTT CASSPWGAFTDTQYF
TRBJ2-7 - few TRBV28 TGTGCCAGCAGCCCAGGGGACGGCGTCTACGAGCAGTACTTC CASSPGDGVYEQYF
TRBJ1-5 TRBD1 once TRBV7-2 TGTGCCAGCAGCGTCGCCGACAGGGGCGATCAGCCCCAGCATTTT CASSVADRGDQPQHF
TRBJ2-3 TRBD2 few TRBV5-1 TGCGCCAGCAGCAGCGGGGGTGTTACAGATACGCAGTATTTT CASSSGGVTDTQYF
TRBJ1-3 - - TRBV7-2 TGTGCCAGCAGCCGGCAGGGGAACAGGGACACCATATATTTT CASSRQGNRDTIYF
TRBJ1-5 - - TRBV30 TGTGCCTGGAGTTCCCCCCCGAATCAGCCCCAGCATTTT CAWSSPPNQPQHF
TRBJ1-1 TRBD1 few TRBV9 TGTGCCAGCAGCGTGAGTCCCGGGACAGGGGGCACTGAAGCTTTCTTT CASSVSPGTGGTEAFF
TRBJ2-3 - - TRBV14 TGTGCCAGCAGCCTCCGACTGACAGATACGCAGTATTTT CASSLRLTDTQYF
TRBJ2-3 - - TRBV12-5 TGTGCTAGTGCTTCCGCCGGTGATACGCAGTATTTT CASASAGDTQYF
TRBJ2-1 TRBD2 many TRBV9 TGTGCCAGCAGCCCTAGGACTAGCAGCCGTGATGAGCAGTTCTTC CASSPRTSSRDEQFF
TRBJ1-1 - - TRBV14 TGTGCCAGCAGCCCCGGGTTCCCTGAAGCTTTCTTT CASSPGFPEAFF
TRBJ2-1 - - TRBV7-2 TGTGCCAGCAGCATTCGGGTGGGGTCCTACAATGAGCAGTTCTTC CASSIRVGSYNEQFF
TRBJ1-5 - - TRBV28 TGTGCCAGCAGTTTCCCCTTGGGATCTGATTATAGCAATCAGCCCCAGCATTTT CASSFPLGSDYSNQPQHF
TRBJ2-5 - few TRBV29-1 TGCAGCGTCCGCCGCGGGAAAGAGACCCAGTACTTC CSVRRGKETQYF
TRBJ2-7 - - TRBV2 TGTGCCAGCTCCAGCGGCGGCTACGAGCAGTACTTC CASSSGGYEQYF
TRBJ2-7 TRBD2 - TRBV7-9 TGTGCCAGCAGCCGAGGGACTAGCGGGGAGGTCTTGGACGAGCAGTACTTC CASSRGTSGEVLDEQYF
TRBJ2-2 TRBD1 few TRBV2 TGTGCCAGCAGTGAACAGGGGGCGCCCGGGGAGCTGTTTTTT CASSEQGAPGELFF
TRBJ2-3 - many TRBV5-6 TGTGCCAGCAGCTTTGGTCTCACTCGCGGGGATACGCAGTATTTT CASSFGLTRGDTQYF
TRBJ2-5 TRBD1 few TRBV7-2 TGTGCCAGCAGCTTAAGACAGGGATGGGAGACCCAGTACTTC CASSLRQGWETQYF
TRBJ1-5 - - TRBV19 TGTGCCAGTAGTATAAGCGGGTCGGGGATTGGCAATCAGCCCCAGCATTTT CASSISGSGIGNQPQHF
TRBJ2-1 TRBD2 - TRBV10-3 TGTGCCATCAGTGGGAGCGGGAGGCAATCGAATGAGCAGTTCTTC CAISGSGRQSNEQFF
TRBJ2-7 TRBD2 - TRBV11-2 TGTGCCAGCAGCTTCCCGCTAGCGGGAGCGAACGAGCAGTACTTC CASSFPLAGANEQYF
TRBJ2-3 TRBD2 many TRBV15 TGTGCCACCAGCAGAGGCGAGCGGGGGAGCACAGATACGCAGTATTTT CATSRGERGSTDTQYF
TRBJ2-1 - - TRBV9 TGTGCCAGCAGCGTAGCCTATTACAATGAGCAGTTCTTC CASSVAYYNEQFF
TRBJ2-1 - few TRBV29-1 TGCAGCGTTGGGGAGGACAGGAGACCTTACAATGAGCAGTTCTTC CSVGEDRRPYNEQFF